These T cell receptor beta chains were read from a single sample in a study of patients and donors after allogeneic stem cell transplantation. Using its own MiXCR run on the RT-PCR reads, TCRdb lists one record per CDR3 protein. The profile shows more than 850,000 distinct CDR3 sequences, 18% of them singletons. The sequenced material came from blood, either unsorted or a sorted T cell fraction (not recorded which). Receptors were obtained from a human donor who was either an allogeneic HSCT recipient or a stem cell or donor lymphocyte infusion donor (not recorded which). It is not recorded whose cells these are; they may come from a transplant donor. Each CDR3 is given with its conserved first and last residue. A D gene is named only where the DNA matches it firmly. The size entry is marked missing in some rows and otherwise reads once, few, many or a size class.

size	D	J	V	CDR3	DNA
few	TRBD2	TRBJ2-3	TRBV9	CASSVARETDTQYF	TGTGCCAGCAGCGTAGCGCGGGAGACAGATACGCAGTATTTT
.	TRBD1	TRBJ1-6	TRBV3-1	CASSLRGTGVPLHF	TGTGCCAGCAGCCTCAGAGGGACAGGGGTTCCCCTCCACTTT
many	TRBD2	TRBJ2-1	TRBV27	CASSSRLAGNEQFF	TGTGCCAGCAGCTCCCGACTAGCGGGGAATGAGCAGTTCTTC
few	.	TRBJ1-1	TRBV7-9	CASVAGTTEAFF	TGTGCCAGCGTGGCGGGGACCACTGAAGCTTTCTTT
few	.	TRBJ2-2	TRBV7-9	CASSSRPNTGELFF	TGTGCCAGCAGCTCTAGACCGAACACCGGGGAGCTGTTTTTT
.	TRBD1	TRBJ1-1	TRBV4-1	CASSTSGQGVTEAFF	TGCGCCAGCAGCACATCGGGACAGGGGGTGACTGAAGCTTTCTTT
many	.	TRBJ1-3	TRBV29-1	CSVVTPTGSGNTIYF	TGCAGCGTAGTGACCCCGACGGGGAGCGGAAACACCATATATTTT
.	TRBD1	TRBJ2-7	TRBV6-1	CASNGVSLTGGPEQYF	TGTGCCAGCAATGGAGTCTCCCTCACAGGGGGCCCCGAGCAGTACTTC
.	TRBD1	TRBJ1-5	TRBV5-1	CASSPWTGSQPQHF	TGCGCCAGCAGCCCCTGGACAGGGAGTCAGCCCCAGCATTTT
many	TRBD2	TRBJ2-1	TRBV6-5	CASSYGGDEQFF	TGTGCCAGCAGTTACGGGGGGGATGAGCAGTTCTTC
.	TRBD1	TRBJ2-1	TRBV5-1	CASSRAGGGDEQFF	TGCGCCAGCAGCCGGGCAGGGGGCGGGGATGAGCAGTTCTTC
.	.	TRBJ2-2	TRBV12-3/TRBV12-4	CASSLRGGRTGELFF	TGTGCCAGCAGTTTAAGGGGGGGTCGGACCGGGGAGCTGTTTTTT
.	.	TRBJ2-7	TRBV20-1	CSARLLVVQGGYEQYF	TGCAGTGCTAGATTACTGGTGGTACAGGGAGGGTACGAGCAGTACTTC
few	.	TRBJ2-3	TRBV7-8	CASSQRFEEHTQYF	TGTGCCAGCAGCCAGAGGTTCGAAGAACATACGCAGTATTTT
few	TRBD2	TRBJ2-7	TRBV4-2	CASSQGLAADSSYEQYF	TGTGCCAGCAGCCAGGGGCTAGCGGCCGACAGCTCCTACGAGCAGTACTTC
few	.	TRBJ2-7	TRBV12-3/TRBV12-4	CASSTSHRGGYEQYF	TGTGCCAGCAGTACATCGCACAGGGGAGGGTACGAGCAGTACTTC
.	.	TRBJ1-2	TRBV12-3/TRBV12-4	CASSKIQNYGYTF	TGTGCCAGCAGTAAAATCCAGAACTATGGCTACACCTTC